The 24 T cell receptor beta chains given below trace back to one sample, sequenced in a study of blood T cell repertoires in COVID-19 (dated by TCRdb to the early 2020s). Libraries were constructed by the immunoSEQ multiplex PCR assay. In TCRdb, the immuneACCESS table is reduced to in-frame sequences with V and J assigned. These tables do not hold every clone; where another copy was compared, an unresolved V gene accounts for under half, and the others remain unexplained. In this sample the table shows 200,000 to 300,000 clones, about 91% of which occur a single time. 2.5% of the sample lies in the top ten. Material for sequencing was PBMCs or T cells enriched from blood (not recorded which). The source is a woman in her thirties or forties with acute COVID-19.

The chain has TRBV10-3 and TRBJ1-4; D uncertain. Germline values: CDR1 ENHRY, CDR2 SYGVKD. The CDR3 totals 12 residues. V was shortened by 6 bases and J by 4 bases, with 6 bases between the two germline ends. The CDR3 bases are TGTGCCATCAGCCTTAGTAATGAAAAACTGTTTTTT. This encodes CAISLSNEKLFF.

The V call is TRBV3-1 (or the pseudogene TRBV3-2), the J call TRBJ1-3; perhaps TRBD1 as D (5 bases). Germline V gene data show CDR1 as LGHDT and CDR2 as YNNKEL (reference sequence). V was pared by 6 bases and J by 0 bases, with 9 bases between. The CDR3 runs to 14 residues. In nucleotides, the CDR3 is TGTGCCAGCAGTGGAAGGGGCTCTGGAAACACCATATATTTT. This translates into CASSGRGSGNTIYF.

This rearrangement joins TRBV7-2 to TRBJ2-3; TRBD1 is a possible D gene (6 bases). CDR3 size: 15 residues. Germline V gene sequence: CDR1 SGHTA, CDR2 FQGNSA. The V end was cut by 4 bases, the J end by 7 bases, with 18 bases between. The CDR3 sequence is CASSSHQLQGYTQYF. CDR3 nucleotides: TGTGCCAGCAGCTCCCACCAACTACAGGGATATACGCAGTATTTT.

The sample holds a few counts of this clone. The chain carries TRBV29-1 and TRBJ1-1; unclear D gene. CDR3 length: 13 residues. V was cut by 4 bases and J by 0 bases, with 9 bases left in between. Looked up from germline, CDR1 is SQVTM and CDR2 is ANQGSEA. CDR3 region: CSVVTSMNTEAFF. The CDR3 DNA is TGCAGCGTTGTAACGAGTATGAACACTGAAGCTTTCTTT.

This rearrangement joins TRBV19 to TRBJ1-1; 9 nucleotides match TRBD1. The CDR3 extends over 15 amino acids. V was clipped by 1 base and J by 6 bases; unmatched bases: 6. Per germline, CDR1 LNHDA and CDR2 SQIVND (reference sequence). The CDR3 DNA sequence: TGTGCCAGTAGTATAGTACCGGGACAGGGAGCTGAAGCTTTCTTT. As protein: CASSIVPGQGAEAFF.

The J gene is TRBJ1-3, the V gene TRBV30; the match to TRBD1 covers 7 bases. In germline, CDR1 is GTSNPN, CDR2 SVGIG (reference sequence). The CDR3 extends over 14 amino acids. The ends lost 5 bases at V and 1 base at J; junction bases unmatched: 5. The CDR3 protein is CAWGTGASGNTIYF. In nucleotides, the CDR3 is TGTGCCTGGGGAACAGGGGCTTCTGGAAACACCATATATTTT.

The chain uses TRBV11-3 and TRBJ2-1, with TRBD2 matching 12 bases. V was clipped by 6 bases and J by 9 bases; unmatched bases: 15. Germline-derived CDR1 and CDR2 are SGHNT and YENEEA. The CDR3 length is 17 residues. This chain's CDR3 is CASSWGRLAGEESEQFF. In DNA form, the CDR3 reads TGTGCCAGCAGTTGGGGTCGACTAGCGGGGGAGGAGAGTGAGCAGTTCTTC.

This chain connects TRBV2 to TRBJ1-2; unclear D gene. V was pared by 2 bases and J by 8 bases, with 9 bases between. The CDR3 is 12 amino acids. Germline CDR1 reads SNHLY; CDR2 reads FYNNEI. In DNA form, the CDR3 reads TGTGCCAGCAGTGAACCGGGAGAAGGCTACACCTTC. Its protein is CASSEPGEGYTF.

This sequence joins TRBV10-3 and TRBJ2-5; D not resolved. The V end was cut by 6 bases, the J end by 4 bases, with 15 bases between. The germline V gene encodes CDR1 ENHRY and CDR2 SYGVKD. The CDR3 loop spans 14 amino acids. The CDR3 bases are TGTGCCATCAGCATCGCCGCATCGGGAGAGACCCAGTACTTC. This sequence encodes CAISIAASGETQYF.

This chain connects TRBV12-3 or TRBV12-4 to TRBJ1-2; 7 bases are shared with TRBD1. The CDR3 is 13 amino acids. The V segment lost 5 bases and the J segment 4 bases; nucleotides outside the gene matches: 4. The CDR3: CASSTGQRYGYTF. CDR3 in DNA: TGTGCCAGCAGTACGGGACAGCGCTATGGCTACACCTTC.

The J gene is TRBJ2-7, the V gene TRBV6-5; perhaps TRBD1 as D (6 bases). Deletions cut 6 bases from V and 6 bases from J, with 12 bases between. The V gene's germline CDR1 is MNHEY and CDR2 SVGAGI. This CDR3 has 12 amino acids. The CDR3 sequence is CASSSGQREQYF. The CDR3 DNA reads TGTGCCAGCAGCTCCGGACAGCGCGAGCAGTACTTC.

This chain connects TRBV6-5 to TRBJ2-7; 8 bases are shared with TRBD2. The CDR3 length is 16 residues. V gave up 4 bases and J gave up 4 bases; unmatched junction bases: 12. In germline, CDR1 is MNHEY, CDR2 SVGAGI. Here the CDR3 reads CASSSQAGGAFYEQYV. The CDR3 bases are TGTGCCAGCAGTTCCCAGGCGGGGGGAGCCTTTTACGAGCAGTACGTC.

V gene TRBV29-1 combines with J gene TRBJ1-2; D may be TRBD1 (6 bases). CDR1 is SQVTM and CDR2 is ANQGSEA in the germline V gene. The germline V and J ends were trimmed by 3 bases and 2 bases, with 16 bases remaining between them. The CDR3 spans 15 residues. Here the CDR3 reads CSVDLSRGANYGYTF. DNA for the CDR3: TGCAGCGTTGATTTATCCAGGGGCGCAAACTATGGCTACACCTTC.

This CDR3 reads CASSQLAGGPKTQYF. CDR3 sequence (DNA): TGTGCCAGCAGCCAACTAGCGGGGGGACCGAAGACCCAGTACTTC. The rearrangement joins TRBV7-9 to TRBJ2-5, with TRBD2 matching 12 bases. CDR3 size: 15 residues. Germline loops: CDR1 SEHNR, CDR2 FQNEAQ (reference sequence). V was pared by 5 bases and J by 6 bases, with 7 bases of the junction left unmatched.

As DNA, the CDR3 is TGTGCCAGCAGTTACGCGGGGGGGGCCGAGACCCAGTACTTC. Amino acids: CASSYAGGAETQYF. The V gene is TRBV6-2 or TRBV6-3, the J gene TRBJ2-5, with TRBD2 matching 9 bases. CDR1 and CDR2 (germline): MNHEY, SVGEGT. J gave up 5 bases and V 2 bases, and 3 bases lay outside the gene matches. The CDR3 is made up of 14 amino acids.

The V gene is TRBV30, the J gene TRBJ1-2; D is ambiguous. The germline V gene encodes CDR1 GTSNPN and CDR2 SVGIG (reference sequence). Trimming removed 3 bases from V and 9 bases from J, with 11 bases in between. This CDR3 is 11 amino acids long. This CDR3 is CAWRFGGSYTF. CDR3 nucleotides: TGTGCCTGGAGGTTTGGCGGGAGCTACACCTTC.

V gene TRBV10-1 combines with J gene TRBJ2-6, with D possibly TRBD2 on 7 matching bases. Per germline, CDR1 WNHNN and CDR2 SYGVQD (reference sequence). Trimming took off 5 bases at V and 4 bases at J, with 18 bases between the two ends. The CDR3 consists of 17 residues. CDR3 protein: CASSRGGRMLGANVLTF. CDR3 in DNA: TGCGCCAGCAGTCGCGGGGGCCGCATGTTAGGGGCCAACGTCCTGACTTTC.

This chain links TRBV24-1 with TRBJ2-1; the match to TRBD1 covers 7 bases. Germline CDR1 is KGHDR and CDR2 is SFDVKD. CDR3 length: 15 amino acids. Trimming removed 0 bases from V and 6 bases from J; junction bases left unmatched: 4. In DNA form, the CDR3 reads TGTGCCACCAGTGATTTGAATACAGGGGCCAATGAGCAGTTCTTC. Residues: CATSDLNTGANEQFF.

The chain couples TRBV5-1 to TRBJ1-2; D ambiguous. The CDR3 runs 13 residues. V lost 0 bases, J lost 8 bases, and 11 bases lay in between. The germline V gene has CDR1 SGHRS and CDR2 YFSETQ. CDR3 bases: TGCGCCAGCAGCTTGGGCACAAAGGAGGGCTACACCTTC. This encodes CASSLGTKEGYTF.

This chain uses TRBV5-1 with TRBJ1-2, with D possibly TRBD1 on 6 matching bases. This CDR3 contains 15 residues. V lost 4 bases, J lost 0 bases, and 13 bases lay in between. The germline gives CDR1 SGHRS, CDR2 YFSETQ. The CDR3 reads CASSTEQGSNYGYTF. The CDR3 DNA follows: TGCGCCAGCAGCACAGAACAGGGTTCTAACTATGGCTACACCTTC.

This chain connects TRBV12-3 or TRBV12-4 to TRBJ1-2; D gene ambiguous. The V end lost 6 bases, the J end lost 5 bases, and 10 bases lay between the germline ends. This CDR3 contains 12 residues. The CDR3, as DNA: TGTGCCAGCAGCTACACAGAATATGGCTACACCTTC. Its translation is CASSYTEYGYTF.

The CDR3 protein is CASRAQGPYGYTF. CDR3 sequence (DNA): TGTGCCAGCAGAGCCCAGGGGCCCTATGGCTACACCTTC. The rearrangement uses TRBV5-6 and TRBJ1-2; TRBD1 is a possible D gene (6 bases). The V end lost 5 bases, the J end lost 4 bases, and 12 bases lay between the germline ends. This CDR3 region has 13 residues. Germline V CDR1 and CDR2: SGHDT, YYEEEE.

This CDR3 reads CASSPAIGGSYEQYV. Written as DNA, the CDR3 is TGTGCCAGCAGCCCGGCAATAGGGGGCTCCTACGAGCAGTACGTC. The genes are TRBV3-1 (or the pseudogene TRBV3-2) and TRBJ2-7; possibly TRBD1 for D (6 bases). The V gene lost 4 bases and the J gene lost 0 bases, with 13 bases spanning the gap. CDR3 length: 15 residues. Germline CDR1 LGHDT, CDR2 YNNKEL (reference sequence).

The CDR3 DNA sequence: TGTGCCAGCAGGGAAGGGGGCGGGGAGCTGTTTTTT. Protein sequence: CASREGGGELFF. The chain uses TRBV3-1 (or the pseudogene TRBV3-2) and TRBJ2-2; D is perhaps TRBD1 (6 bases). Germline V gives CDR1 LGHDT, CDR2 YNNKEL (reference sequence). The CDR3 runs 12 residues. Trimming removed 6 bases at V and 7 bases at J, with 9 bases between.